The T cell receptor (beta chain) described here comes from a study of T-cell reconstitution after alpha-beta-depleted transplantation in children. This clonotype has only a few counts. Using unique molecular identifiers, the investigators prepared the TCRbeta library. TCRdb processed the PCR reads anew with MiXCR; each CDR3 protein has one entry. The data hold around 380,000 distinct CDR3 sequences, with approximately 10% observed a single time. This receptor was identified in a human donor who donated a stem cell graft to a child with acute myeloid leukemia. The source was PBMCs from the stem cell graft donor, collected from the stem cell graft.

The CDR3 DNA reads TGTGCCAGCAGTCAACGGGGTATCCGGCGCGAACTGTTTTTT. Its translation: CASSQRGIRRELFF. This rearrangement joins TRBV12-3 or TRBV12-4 to TRBJ1-4; unclear D gene. The CDR3 has 14 amino acids. The V gene lost 5 bases and the J gene lost 12 bases, with 19 bases spanning the gap.